The 13 T cell receptor beta chains below come from one sample, sequenced in a study of blood T cell repertoires in COVID-19. The protocol was immunoSEQ multiplex PCR, while the TCRdb copy is restricted to in-frame clones and leaves out a portion. The sample holds about 360,000 clones, 81% seen once. Sequencing was performed on peripheral blood. These receptors all stem from a human donor with acute or convalescent COVID-19. The donor label of this sample is uncertain.

The CDR3 nucleotides read TGCGCCAGCAGCCCTGGACAGAGGGGCTACACCTTC. This sequence encodes CASSPGQRGYTF. V is TRBV5-1 and J is TRBJ1-2; maybe TRBD1 (6 bases). The CDR3 has 12 amino acids. V was pared by 4 bases and J by 8 bases, with 12 bases between. Looked up from germline, CDR1 is SGHRS and CDR2 is YFSETQ.

This clone has at least ten counts. The rearrangement joins TRBV6-2 or TRBV6-3 to TRBJ2-7; weak D call: TRBD1 (5 bases). V was trimmed by 5 bases and J by 0 bases, leaving 14 bases between them. This CDR3 region has 15 residues. Germline CDR1 and CDR2: MNHEY and SVGEGT. The CDR3 loop reads CASSLTTGNSYEQYF. The CDR3 nucleotides are TGTGCCAGCAGTCTAACCACAGGAAACTCCTACGAGCAGTACTTC.

This clone was found a few times. The J gene is TRBJ2-3, the V gene TRBV6-4; TRBD1 might be the D (6 bases). Germline loops: CDR1 MRHNA, CDR2 SNTAGT. Trimming took off 10 bases at V and 8 bases at J, with 22 bases between the two ends. The CDR3 loop spans 14 amino acids. The CDR3 sequence is CATHDGDGGGTQYF. CDR3 coding DNA: TGTGCCACCCACGATGGGGATGGGGGCGGTACGCAGTATTTT.

The chain recombines TRBV10-2 with TRBJ1-4, with 10 bases aligning to TRBD1. Trimming cost V 6 bases and J 3 bases; bases outside gene matches: 7. This CDR3 has 16 amino acids. Germline-derived CDR1 and CDR2 are WSHSY and SAAADI. The CDR3 reads CASRKTGGLSNEKLFF. CDR3 sequence (DNA): TGCGCCAGCAGGAAGACAGGGGGCCTATCTAATGAAAAACTGTTTTTT.

This chain links TRBV5-1 with TRBJ2-1; TRBD2 agrees at 8 bases. This CDR3 has 16 amino acids. V gave up 2 bases and J gave up 6 bases; unmatched junction bases: 10. Germline lookup yields CDR1 SGHRS and CDR2 YFSETQ. The CDR3 coding sequence is TGCGCCAGCAGCTTATTGGGGCGGGGGGAGACCAATGAGCAGTTCTTC. It encodes CASSLLGRGETNEQFF.

This rearrangement joins TRBV5-5 to TRBJ2-7; D not resolved. Deletions cut 0 bases from V and 4 bases from J, with 14 bases between. This CDR3 comprises 15 residues. The V gene's germline CDR1 is SGHKS and CDR2 YYEKEE (reference sequence). For the CDR3, the DNA is TGTGCCAGCAGCTTGGTTGGCAGGCAGAGTTACGAGCAGTACTTC. Translating it yields CASSLVGRQSYEQYF.

This chain uses TRBV27 with TRBJ2-7; 9 bases are shared with TRBD1. With 3 bases clipped from V and 5 bases from J, the junction kept 5 bases outside the gene matches. The CDR3 sequence is 14 residues long. Germline V CDR1 and CDR2: MNHEY, SMNVEV (reference sequence). Written as DNA, the CDR3 is TGTGCCAGCAGTTTTCTGGGACAGGGCCACGAGCAGTACTTC. Protein: CASSFLGQGHEQYF.

This clone has more than one count but fewer than ten. V gene TRBV30 combines with J gene TRBJ2-2; 13 positions agree with TRBD2. In germline, CDR1 is GTSNPN, CDR2 SVGIG (reference sequence). This CDR3 has 16 residues. With V trimmed by 5 bases and J by 5 bases, 8 bases remained unmatched. Here the CDR3 DNA reads TGTGCCTGGCAGAAGGGGGGACTAGCGGGAACCGGGGAGCTGTTTTTT. It specifies CAWQKGGLAGTGELFF.

This chain connects TRBV2 to TRBJ1-1; D is unclear. V shed 1 base and J shed 3 bases, with 6 bases lying between them. Germline-derived CDR1 and CDR2 are SNHLY and FYNNEI. The CDR3 spans 13 residues. The CDR3 here is CASSEGLHTEAFF. CDR3 DNA sequence: TGTGCCAGCAGTGAAGGGCTTCACACTGAAGCTTTCTTT.

With regard to this clone: This sample includes further DNA sequences coding for the same CDR3. The V and J genes are TRBV18 and TRBJ2-5; possibly TRBD2 for D (6 bases). CDR1 and CDR2 from the germline V gene are KGHSH and LQKENI. CDR3 size: 13 residues. Between the trimmed V and J ends, which lost 6 bases and 2 bases, there was a span of 10 bases. Here the CDR3 reads CASSLGLQETQYF. The CDR3 DNA reads as TGTGCCAGCTCGCTGGGACTGCAAGAGACCCAGTACTTC.

J is TRBJ1-3 and V is TRBV7-2; D remains ambiguous. Deletions cut 1 base from V and 5 bases from J, with 9 bases between. The germline gives CDR1 SGHTA, CDR2 FQGNSA. CDR3 size: 14 residues. CDR3 nucleotides: TGTGCCAGCAGCTTAGGATCTATCCGAAACACCATATATTTT. This sequence encodes CASSLGSIRNTIYF.

In this sample, this clone turned up a few times. The chain is built from TRBV2 and TRBJ1-1; a possible D gene is TRBD1 (6 bases). Trimming took 3 bases from V and 4 from J, leaving 9 bases between them. The CDR3 contains 13 residues. CDR1 and CDR2 from the germline V gene are SNHLY and FYNNEI. CDR3 amino acids: CASSEYRATEAFF. The DNA for the CDR3 is TGTGCCAGCAGTGAGTACAGGGCCACTGAAGCTTTCTTT.

Turning to this clone: Other DNA sequences in the same sample also yield this CDR3. This chain uses TRBV19 with TRBJ1-1, with TRBD1 as a possible D gene (5 bases). V shed 3 bases and J shed 1 base, with 6 bases lying between them. Germline-derived CDR1 and CDR2 are LNHDA and SQIVND (reference sequence). The CDR3 has 13 amino acids. The CDR3 protein is CASSIGANTEAFF. CDR3 coding DNA: TGTGCCAGTAGTATTGGGGCGAACACTGAAGCTTTCTTT.